One sample yielded the 22 T cell receptor beta chains listed below, sequenced in a study of blood T cells in healthy people across ages. PCR was performed a second time for 7 to 11 cycles using a sample-barcoded 5' primer and a J-beta primer mix. TCRdb ran MiXCR on the 5' RACE reads and lists one entry per CDR3 protein. The data hold 600,000 to 800,000 distinct CDR3 sequences, with under 65% observed a single time. Sequenced sample: blood. The receptors originated from a woman of 80 years or more in good health.

The J gene is TRBJ2-5, the V gene TRBV9; no clear D. This CDR3 has 14 amino acids. Per the germline V gene, CDR1 is SGDLS and CDR2 is YYNGEE. V dropped 3 bases and J dropped 1 base, with 10 bases sitting between them. CDR3 bases: TGTGCCAGCAGCGCCTCCTCGGTCCAAGAGACCCAGTACTTC. Translated, it gives CASSASSVQETQYF.

This clonotype was picked up a small number of times. The V and J genes are TRBV28 and TRBJ2-7; TRBD2 matches 11 bases. The CDR3 is made up of 17 amino acids. CDR1 and CDR2 (germline): MDHEN, SYDVKM. After removal of 4 bases from V and 2 bases from J, the junction contained 10 bases not matched to a gene. CDR3 residues: CASSSAPLAGGPYEQYF. As DNA, the CDR3 is TGTGCCAGCAGTTCCGCCCCCCTAGCGGGAGGACCCTACGAGCAGTACTTC.

Only one count was recorded for this clonotype. A much larger clonotype is one base distant, so this may be a read error. The V gene is TRBV5-1, the J gene TRBJ2-1, with 11 bases that match TRBD2. V shed 4 bases, J shed 12 bases, and the junction held 18 bases outside the gene matches. Germline values: CDR1 SGHRS, CDR2 YFSETQ. CDR3 length equals 17 residues. In DNA, the CDR3 is TGCGCCAGCAGCCGTCCCACTAGCGGGAGACCAAATATAGGGCAGTTCTTC. Encoded protein: CASSRPTSGRPNIGQFF.

V gene TRBV4-1 combines with J gene TRBJ2-3, with D possibly being TRBD2 (5 bases). Germline CDR1 reads MGHRA; CDR2 reads YSYEKL. This CDR3 contains 16 residues. Trimming left V 2 bases short and J 3 bases short, with 15 bases between. The CDR3 protein is CASSQSSGETTDTQYF. CDR3 nucleotide sequence: TGCGCCAGCAGCCAATCGTCCGGGGAGACGACAGATACGCAGTATTTT.

This clonotype was seen more than once but under ten times. The chain joins TRBV27 to TRBJ1-6; maybe TRBD1 (5 bases). The germline V and J ends were trimmed by 5 bases and 7 bases, with 15 bases remaining between them. The germline gives CDR1 MNHEY, CDR2 SMNVEV (reference sequence). The CDR3 consists of 15 residues. CDR3 sequence: CASSAGWGENSPLHF. The CDR3 bases are TGTGCCAGCAGTGCCGGTTGGGGGGAGAATTCACCCCTCCACTTT.

V usage is TRBV30 and J usage is TRBJ2-1, with 7 bases identical to TRBD2. J gave up 6 bases and V 6 bases, and 11 bases lay outside the gene matches. This CDR3 contains 14 residues. Per the germline V gene, CDR1 is GTSNPN and CDR2 is SVGIG (reference sequence). This chain's CDR3 is CACEGRAHRNEQFF. CDR3 DNA: TGTGCCTGTGAAGGGAGGGCCCATCGCAATGAGCAGTTCTTC.

The chain joins TRBV7-9 to TRBJ2-7; D gene uncertain. Germline-derived CDR1 and CDR2 are SEHNR and FQNEAQ (reference sequence). This CDR3 contains 11 residues. Deletions cut 8 bases from V and 2 bases from J, with 7 bases between. The CDR3 DNA follows: TGTGCCAGCGAGAGTACCTACGAGCAGTACTTC. As protein: CASESTYEQYF.

This clonotype has just a few counts. A much larger clone lies a single base off, so this may be a read error. V and J are TRBV12-3 or TRBV12-4 and TRBJ1-2; D is ambiguous. The CDR3 consists of 14 residues. Trimming removed 5 bases from V and 8 bases from J, with 18 bases in between. The CDR3 protein is CASSVSAIYRGYTF. The CDR3 region has the DNA TGTGCCAGCAGTGTTAGTGCTATCTATAGAGGCTACACCTTC.

A note on this clonotype: This may stem from a read error, because a much larger clone lies one nucleotide away. V usage is TRBV29-1 and J usage is TRBJ2-1; TRBD1 matches at 9 bases. Germline assignment: CDR1 SQVTM and CDR2 ANQGSEA. There are 13 residues in the CDR3. The V segment lost 4 bases and the J segment 7 bases; nucleotides outside the gene matches: 5. The CDR3 reads CSVARDRVNEQFF. The CDR3 nucleotides read TGCAGCGTTGCGCGGGACAGGGTGAATGAGCAGTTCTTC.

Comments on this clonotype: This may come from a read error, since a much larger clone is one base off. The rearrangement uses TRBV12-3 or TRBV12-4 and TRBJ2-5, with a tentative D call TRBD2 (5 bases). With 6 bases removed from V and 11 bases from J, the gap between germline ends came to 22 bases. The CDR3 is 14 residues long. The CDR3 bases are TGTGCCAGCAGCGCTAGCCCCTTAGATTCTCTTCAGTACTTC. This gives the protein CASSASPLDSLQYF.

The chain carries TRBV7-2 and TRBJ2-7, with 8 bases matching TRBD1. This CDR3 is built from 15 residues. Looked up from germline, CDR1 is SGHTA and CDR2 is FQGNSA. V shed 4 bases, J shed 7 bases, and the junction held 12 bases outside the gene matches. The CDR3 sequence is CASSSGQGSYNEQYF. DNA of the CDR3: TGTGCCAGCAGCTCCGGACAGGGATCCTACAATGAGCAGTACTTC.

This clonotype was seen a handful of times. This chain joins TRBV7-2 and TRBJ2-5; a weak D match, TRBD1 (6 bases). Germline CDR1 is SGHTA and CDR2 is FQGNSA. V was clipped by 4 bases and J by 11 bases, with 23 bases between them. The CDR3 has 15 residues. CDR3 DNA sequence: TGTGCCAGCAGCTATCCAGACAGGCCTTACAATGAGCAGTACTTC. This encodes CASSYPDRPYNEQYF.

There are many counts of this clonotype. The CDR3 sequence: CASSLRRDTQYF. The CDR3 DNA reads TGTGCCAGCAGCTTACGTAGAGATACGCAGTATTTT. The V call is TRBV12-3 or TRBV12-4, the J call TRBJ2-3; D is undetermined. This CDR3 contains 12 residues. V lost 6 bases and J lost 5, with 9 bases in between.

Comment on this clonotype: Just one base apart from a much larger clone, this may be a read error. The chain joins TRBV25-1 to TRBJ2-1, with 8 bases identical to TRBD1. CDR3 size: 15 residues. Germline CDR1 MGHDK, CDR2 SYGVNS. In DNA, the CDR3 is TGTGCCAGCAGTGATTCCGGGACAGGTTACAATGGGCAGTTCTTC. Its protein product is CASSDSGTGYNGQFF. Supplemented by reference TRBV25-1 and TRBJ2-1, the full variable domain reads EADIYQTPRYLVIGTGKKITLECSQTMGHDKMYWYQQDPGMELHLIHYSYGVNSTEKGDLSSESTVSRIRTEHFPLTLESARPSHTSQYLCASSDSGTGYNGQFFGPGTRLTVL.

The V call is TRBV7-7, the J call TRBJ2-1; 7 nucleotides agree with TRBD2. V lost 7 bases, J lost 6 bases, and 18 bases stayed unmatched. Germline loops: CDR1 SSHAT, CDR2 FNYEAQ (reference sequence). The CDR3 has 17 residues. Written as DNA, the CDR3 is TGTGCCAGCACCCAAGCGGTCTACAGCGGGACTTCCAATGAGCAGTTCTTC. Encoded protein: CASTQAVYSGTSNEQFF.

The chain combines TRBV28 with TRBJ1-1; no definite D call. V was shortened by 5 bases and J by 1 base, with 17 bases between the two germline ends. The CDR3 extends over 16 amino acids. Germline loops: CDR1 MDHEN, CDR2 SYDVKM. The CDR3 is CASSAGPGRANTEAFF. The DNA for the CDR3 is TGTGCCAGCAGTGCCGGACCGGGGAGGGCGAACACTGAAGCTTTCTTT.

The chain is built from TRBV7-8 and TRBJ2-7; 10 bases agree with TRBD1. V shed 1 base and J 3 bases; nucleotides not matched to a gene: 3. From germline, CDR1 is SGHVS and CDR2 FQNEAQ. This CDR3 is built from 15 residues. CDR3: CASSLVRTGGYEQYF. The CDR3 DNA is TGTGCCAGCAGCTTAGTAAGGACAGGGGGCTACGAGCAGTACTTC.

A single count supports this clonotype. The chain links TRBV2 to TRBJ2-1, with TRBD2 matching 8 bases. The CDR3 runs to 15 residues. J was trimmed by 6 bases and V by 6 bases; bases with no gene match: 10. Looked up from germline, CDR1 is SNHLY and CDR2 is FYNNEI. Here the CDR3 DNA reads TGTGCCAGCAGGGTTACCGGGACTAGGGTCAATGAGCAGTTCTTC. Translation: CASRVTGTRVNEQFF.

On this clonotype itself: A much larger clone lies a single base off, so this may be a read error. The chain combines TRBV4-2 with TRBJ1-2; 7 bases map to TRBD1. The CDR3 is 14 residues long. Germline V CDR1 and CDR2: LGHNA, YNFKEQ. The CDR3 loop reads CAGSKGQEIYGYTF. The CDR3 coding sequence is TGTGCCGGCAGTAAAGGACAGGAAATCTATGGCTACACCTTC.

The V call is TRBV24-1, the J call TRBJ1-1; unclear D gene. The length of the CDR3 is 14 residues. Per the germline V gene, CDR1 is KGHDR and CDR2 is SFDVKD. V was cut by 0 bases and J by 4 bases, with 8 bases left in between. The CDR3 protein is CATSDLNVLTEAFF. The CDR3 DNA reads TGTGCCACCAGTGATTTGAATGTACTCACTGAAGCTTTCTTT.

The rearrangement uses TRBV7-9 and TRBJ1-3, with D perhaps matching TRBD1 (5 bases). V was clipped by 4 bases and J by 3 bases, with 10 bases between them. This CDR3 has 14 residues. Per the germline V gene, CDR1 is SEHNR and CDR2 is FQNEAQ (reference sequence). The CDR3 DNA sequence: TGTGCCAGCAGCTCAGGGACGTTTGGAAACACCATATATTTT. Protein product: CASSSGTFGNTIYF. Variable domain in full (rest from reference TRBV7-9 and TRBJ1-3): DTGVSQNPRHKITKRGQNVTFRCDPISEHNRLYWYRQTLGQGPEFLTYFQNEAQLEKSRLLSDRFSAERPKGSFSTLEIQRTEQGDSAMYLCASSSGTFGNTIYFGEGSWLTVV.

This rearrangement joins TRBV10-3 to TRBJ2-2; TRBD1 might be the D (6 bases). This CDR3 comprises 14 residues. V lost 9 bases and J lost 5, with 16 bases in between. Germline-derived CDR1 and CDR2 are ENHRY and SYGVKD. Here the CDR3 reads CAMAGPDRTGELFF. The CDR3 DNA reads TGTGCCATGGCAGGACCAGACAGGACCGGGGAGCTGTTTTTT.